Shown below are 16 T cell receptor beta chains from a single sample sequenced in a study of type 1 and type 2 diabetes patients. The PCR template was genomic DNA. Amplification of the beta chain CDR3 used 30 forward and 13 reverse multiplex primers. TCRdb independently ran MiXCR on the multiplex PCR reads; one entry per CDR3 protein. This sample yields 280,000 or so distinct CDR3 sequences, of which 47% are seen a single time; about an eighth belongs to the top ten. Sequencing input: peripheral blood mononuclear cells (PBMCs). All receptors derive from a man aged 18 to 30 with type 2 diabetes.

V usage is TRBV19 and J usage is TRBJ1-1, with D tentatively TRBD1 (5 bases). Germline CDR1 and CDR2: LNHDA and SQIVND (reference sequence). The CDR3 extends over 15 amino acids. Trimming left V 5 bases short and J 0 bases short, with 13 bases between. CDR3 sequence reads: CASSPNDRMNTEAFF. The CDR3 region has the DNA TGTGCCAGTAGTCCGAACGACAGAATGAACACTGAAGCTTTCTTT.

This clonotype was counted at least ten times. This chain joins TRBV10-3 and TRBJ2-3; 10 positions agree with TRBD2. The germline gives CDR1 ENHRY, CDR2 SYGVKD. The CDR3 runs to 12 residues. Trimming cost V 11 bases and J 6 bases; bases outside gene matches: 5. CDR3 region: CASSGSNDTQYF. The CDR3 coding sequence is TGTGCCTCTAGCGGGAGCAACGATACGCAGTATTTT.

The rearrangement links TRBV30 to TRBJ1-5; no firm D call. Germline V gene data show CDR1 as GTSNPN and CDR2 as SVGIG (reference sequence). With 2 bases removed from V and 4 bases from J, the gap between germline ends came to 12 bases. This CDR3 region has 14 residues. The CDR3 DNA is TGTGCCTGGAGTCCACCAGGCCCTAATCAGCCCCAGCATTTT. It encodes CAWSPPGPNQPQHF.

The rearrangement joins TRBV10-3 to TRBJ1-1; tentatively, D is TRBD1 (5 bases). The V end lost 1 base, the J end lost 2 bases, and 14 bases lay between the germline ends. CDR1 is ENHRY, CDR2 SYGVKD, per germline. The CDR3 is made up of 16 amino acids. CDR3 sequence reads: CAISELGTEVNTEAFF. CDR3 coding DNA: TGTGCCATCAGTGAGTTGGGGACCGAAGTCAACACTGAAGCTTTCTTT.

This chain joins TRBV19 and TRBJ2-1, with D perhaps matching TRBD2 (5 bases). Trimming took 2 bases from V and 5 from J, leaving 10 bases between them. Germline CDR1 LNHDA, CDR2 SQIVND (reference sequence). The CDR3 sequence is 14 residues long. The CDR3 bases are TGTGCCAGTAGTATATTTACCGGGAACAATGAGCAGTTCTTC. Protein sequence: CASSIFTGNNEQFF.

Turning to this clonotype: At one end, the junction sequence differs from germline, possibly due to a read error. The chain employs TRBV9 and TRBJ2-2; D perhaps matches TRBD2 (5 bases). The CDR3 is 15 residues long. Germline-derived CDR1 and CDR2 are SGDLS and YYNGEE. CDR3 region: CASSVGLSLTGELFF. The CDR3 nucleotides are TGTGCCAGCAGTGTAGGACTTAGTCTTACCGGGGAGCTGTTTTTT.

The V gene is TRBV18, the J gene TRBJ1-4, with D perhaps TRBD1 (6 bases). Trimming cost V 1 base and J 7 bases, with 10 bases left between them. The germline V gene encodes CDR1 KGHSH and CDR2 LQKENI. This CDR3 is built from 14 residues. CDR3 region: CASSPQGGVEKLFF. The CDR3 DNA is TGTGCCAGCTCACCACAAGGGGGTGTTGAAAAACTGTTTTTT.

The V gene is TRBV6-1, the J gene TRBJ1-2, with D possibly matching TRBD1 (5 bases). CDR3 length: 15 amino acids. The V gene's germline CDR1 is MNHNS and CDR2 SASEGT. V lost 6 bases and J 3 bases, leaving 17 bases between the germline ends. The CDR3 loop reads CASSGGRLTDYGYTF. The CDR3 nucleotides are TGTGCCAGCAGCGGGGGACGCCTAACGGACTATGGCTACACCTTC.

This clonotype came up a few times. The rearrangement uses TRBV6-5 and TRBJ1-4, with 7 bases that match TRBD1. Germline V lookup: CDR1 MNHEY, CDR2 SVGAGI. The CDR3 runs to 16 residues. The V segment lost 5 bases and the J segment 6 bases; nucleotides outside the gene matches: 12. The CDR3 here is CASSPIRGGGDEKLFF. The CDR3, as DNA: TGTGCCAGCAGTCCTATAAGAGGGGGCGGGGATGAAAAACTGTTTTTT.

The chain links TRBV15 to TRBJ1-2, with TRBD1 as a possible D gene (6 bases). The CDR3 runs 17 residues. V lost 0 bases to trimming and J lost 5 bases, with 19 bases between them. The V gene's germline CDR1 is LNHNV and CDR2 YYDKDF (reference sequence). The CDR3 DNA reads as TGTGCCACCAGCAGAGATCGGGGGGCGGCGGGCAGTTATGGCTACACCTTC. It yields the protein CATSRDRGAAGSYGYTF.

CDR3 sequence (DNA): TGCAGTGCCCTTCGCGGCGGGGGGTCCTACGAGCAGTACTTC. Translation gives CSALRGGGSYEQYF. This chain links TRBV20-1 with TRBJ2-7, with 8 bases matching TRBD2. This CDR3 spans 14 amino acids. After removal of 6 bases from V and 1 base from J, the junction contained 8 bases not matched to a gene. Germline CDR1 reads DFQATT; CDR2 reads SNEGSKA (reference sequence).

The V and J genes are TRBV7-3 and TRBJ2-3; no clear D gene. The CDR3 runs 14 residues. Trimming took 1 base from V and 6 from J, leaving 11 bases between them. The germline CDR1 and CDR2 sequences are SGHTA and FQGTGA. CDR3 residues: CASSLMGVGDTQYF. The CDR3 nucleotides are TGTGCCAGCAGCTTAATGGGCGTAGGGGATACGCAGTATTTT.

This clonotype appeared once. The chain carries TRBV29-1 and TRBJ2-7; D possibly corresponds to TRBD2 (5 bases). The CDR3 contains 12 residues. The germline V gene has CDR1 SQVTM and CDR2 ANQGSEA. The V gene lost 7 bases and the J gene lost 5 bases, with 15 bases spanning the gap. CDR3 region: CSASGGSNEQYF. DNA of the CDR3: TGCAGCGCCTCCGGCGGGTCGAACGAGCAGTACTTC.

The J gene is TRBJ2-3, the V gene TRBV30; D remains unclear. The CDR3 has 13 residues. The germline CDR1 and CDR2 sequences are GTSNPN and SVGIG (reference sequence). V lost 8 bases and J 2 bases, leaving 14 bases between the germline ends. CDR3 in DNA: TGTGCCAGTAGTTGGCTGCTCACAGATACGCAGTATTTT. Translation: CASSWLLTDTQYF. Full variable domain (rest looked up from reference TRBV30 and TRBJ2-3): SQTIHQWPATLVQPVGSPLSLECTVEGTSNPNLYWYRQAAGRGLQLLFYSVGIGQISSEVPQNLSASRPQDRQFILSSKKLLLSDSGFYLCASSWLLTDTQYFGPGTRLTVL.

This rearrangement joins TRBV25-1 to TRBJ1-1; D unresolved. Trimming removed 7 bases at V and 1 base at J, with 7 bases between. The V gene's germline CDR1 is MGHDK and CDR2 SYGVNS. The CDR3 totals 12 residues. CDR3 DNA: TGTGCCAGCATACAAAGGAACACTGAAGCTTTCTTT. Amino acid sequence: CASIQRNTEAFF. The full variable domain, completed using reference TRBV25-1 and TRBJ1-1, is EADIYQTPRYLVIGTGKKITLECSQTMGHDKMYWYQQDPGMELHLIHYSYGVNSTEKGDLSSESTVSRIRTEHFPLTLESARPSHTSQYLCASIQRNTEAFFGQGTRLTVV.

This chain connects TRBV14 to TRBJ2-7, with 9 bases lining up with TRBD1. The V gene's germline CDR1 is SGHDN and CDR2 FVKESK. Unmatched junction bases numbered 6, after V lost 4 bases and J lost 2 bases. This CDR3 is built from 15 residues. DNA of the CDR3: TGTGCCAGCAGCCCCACAGGGGGCGCACCCTACGAGCAGTACTTC. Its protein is CASSPTGGAPYEQYF.